A single sample gave rise to the 25 T cell receptor beta chains below, sequenced in a study of cytomegalovirus exposure and HLA in healthy donors (dated 2017 in TCRdb). The library relied on the immunoSEQ multiplex PCR assay. For the multiplex PCR, a mixture combining 60 forward primers for TCR Vbeta segments and 13 reverse primers for TCR Jbeta segments was used. TCRdb stores this immuneACCESS table with in-frame sequences only. Part of the clones is absent; in the studies checked, under half of the shortfall reflects unresolved V genes, and no reason is known for the rest. This sample gives around 150,000 clones in total; about 80% of them show up just once. About 9.5% of the sample lies in the top ten. Sequencing was done on a sample of PBMCs. Every receptor here comes from a man between 18 and 29 years old in good health and CMV-seropositive.

This rearrangement joins TRBV11-2 to TRBJ2-1, with TRBD2 matching 8 bases. The CDR3 runs 16 residues. Germline V gene lookup returns CDR1 SGHAT and CDR2 FQNNGV. The V segment lost 1 base and the J segment 4 bases; nucleotides outside the gene matches: 6. CDR3 amino acids: CASSLVLRGGYNEQFF. The CDR3 bases are TGTGCCAGCAGCTTAGTTTTACGCGGGGGGTACAATGAGCAGTTCTTC.

The gene calls are TRBV6-1 and TRBJ1-1; D is ambiguous. This CDR3 is 14 amino acids long. Trimming cost V 2 bases and J 1 base, with 8 bases left between them. Germline V CDR1 and CDR2: MNHNS, SASEGT. The CDR3 DNA follows: TGTGCCAGCAGTGAACCCTTCAGGAACACTGAAGCTTTCTTT. It translates to CASSEPFRNTEAFF.

The V and J genes are TRBV15 and TRBJ2-7, with 8 bases aligning to TRBD2. Germline CDR1 and CDR2: LNHNV and YYDKDF (reference sequence). CDR3 length equals 16 residues. The junction had 13 bases not matched to a gene; V was cut back by 4 bases and J by 5 bases. The CDR3 loop reads CATSIRLGGAKNEQYF. The DNA of the CDR3 is TGTGCCACCAGCATTCGCCTCGGGGGGGCCAAGAACGAGCAGTACTTC.

In its sample, this clone was seen a few times. This sequence joins TRBV14 and TRBJ2-5; weak D call: TRBD2 (6 bases). Germline lookup yields CDR1 SGHDN and CDR2 FVKESK. CDR3 length: 17 residues. Deletions cut 0 bases from V and 3 bases from J, with 17 bases between. CDR3 loop: CASSQDHRRVGEETQYF. CDR3 DNA sequence: TGTGCCAGCAGCCAAGATCACAGGAGGGTTGGGGAAGAGACCCAGTACTTC.

V is TRBV6-1 and J is TRBJ1-3; D perhaps matches TRBD1 (6 bases). The germline V and J ends were trimmed by 2 bases and 4 bases, with 12 bases remaining between them. The CDR3 extends over 15 amino acids. Germline lookup yields CDR1 MNHNS and CDR2 SASEGT. CDR3 sequence: CASSEQTGKGNTIYF. CDR3 DNA: TGTGCCAGCAGTGAACAAACAGGGAAAGGAAACACCATATATTTT.

The chain joins TRBV13 to TRBJ2-3; D is undetermined. This CDR3 contains 15 residues. V was pared by 0 bases and J by 0 bases, with 7 bases between. Germline lookup yields CDR1 PRHDT and CDR2 FYEKMQ (reference sequence). Written as DNA, the CDR3 is TGTGCCAGCAGCTTAGGTAATCCTAGCACAGATACGCAGTATTTT. It yields the protein CASSLGNPSTDTQYF.

This rearrangement joins TRBV5-4 to TRBJ2-3; weak D call: TRBD2 (5 bases). The V gene lost 4 bases and the J gene lost 1 base, with 13 bases spanning the gap. Per the germline V gene, CDR1 is SGHNT and CDR2 is YYREEE (reference sequence). CDR3 length equals 15 residues. DNA of the CDR3: TGTGCCAGCAGCCCCCCGGGGTTGGGCACAGATACGCAGTATTTT. Its translation is CASSPPGLGTDTQYF. Full variable domain (remainder filled in from reference TRBV5-4 and TRBJ2-3): ETGVTQSPTHLIKTRGQQVTLRCSSQSGHNTVSWYQQALGQGPQFIFQYYREEENGRGNFPPRFSGLQFPNYSSELNVNALELDDSALYLCASSPPGLGTDTQYFGPGTRLTVL.

The chain combines TRBV2 with TRBJ1-5; 7 positions match TRBD1. CDR3 size: 15 residues. Germline V gene data show CDR1 as SNHLY and CDR2 as FYNNEI. Trimming cost V 7 bases and J 4 bases; bases outside gene matches: 10. DNA for the CDR3: TGTGCCAGCAAGGAACACGGGACAGTAAATCAGCCCCAGCATTTT. It encodes CASKEHGTVNQPQHF.

The gene calls are TRBV10-3 and TRBJ1-1; maybe TRBD1 (6 bases). From germline, CDR1 is ENHRY and CDR2 SYGVKD. V lost 6 bases, J lost 4 bases, and 12 bases lay in between. This CDR3 is built from 13 residues. The CDR3 here is CAIRSLGGTEAFF. The CDR3 nucleotides read TGTGCCATCAGAAGCTTAGGGGGCACTGAAGCTTTCTTT.

This sequence joins TRBV7-9 and TRBJ2-7; no definite D call. Germline CDR1 SEHNR, CDR2 FQNEAQ (reference sequence). The CDR3 runs 13 residues. Trimming stripped 4 bases from V and 2 bases from J, with 9 bases between. CDR3 nucleotides: TGTGCCAGCAGCTCATTGGGCCCCTACGAGCAGTACTTC. It codes for CASSSLGPYEQYF.

This clone was recorded only once. This chain connects TRBV7-3 to TRBJ1-2, with 8 bases fitting TRBD1. The CDR3 covers 14 residues. With V trimmed by 5 bases and J by 8 bases, 10 bases remained unmatched. The V gene's germline CDR1 is SGHTA and CDR2 FQGTGA. In DNA, the CDR3 is TGTGCCAGCAGCCAGTCCGGGACAGGCGGCGGCTACACCTTC. Its protein product is CASSQSGTGGGYTF.

This clone has only one observation. J is TRBJ1-6 and V is TRBV5-8; D possibly corresponds to TRBD1 (5 bases). V was clipped by 1 base and J by 9 bases, with 17 bases between them. The CDR3 has 16 residues. The germline gives CDR1 SGHTS, CDR2 YDEGEE. The CDR3 coding sequence is TGTGCCAGCAGCTTGTATAGGGGAACGGAAGGTTCACCCCTCCACTTT. Translated: CASSLYRGTEGSPLHF.

This chain links TRBV11-2 with TRBJ2-5, with 7 bases lining up with TRBD1. Germline loops: CDR1 SGHAT, CDR2 FQNNGV. V was clipped by 0 bases and J by 2 bases; unmatched bases: 3. The CDR3 covers 15 residues. The CDR3 sequence: CASSLDRRGQETQYF. In nucleotides, the CDR3 is TGTGCCAGCAGCTTAGACCGCAGGGGGCAAGAGACCCAGTACTTC.

This clone was observed many times. The chain couples TRBV6-1 to TRBJ1-4; 10 bases map to TRBD1. Unmatched junction bases numbered 1, after V lost 0 bases and J lost 6 bases. CDR3 size: 15 residues. Germline values: CDR1 MNHNS, CDR2 SASEGT. This chain's CDR3 is CASSEATGGHEKLFF. In DNA, the CDR3 is TGTGCCAGCAGTGAAGCGACAGGGGGCCATGAAAAACTGTTTTTT.

The chain's CDR3 is CASSLVPGSGANVLTF. The CDR3 coding sequence is TGTGCCAGCAGCTTAGTCCCAGGGTCCGGGGCCAACGTCCTGACTTTC. The chain is built from TRBV7-2 and TRBJ2-6, with D perhaps TRBD1 (5 bases). Germline V gene sequence: CDR1 SGHTA, CDR2 FQGNSA. The CDR3 has 16 residues. Trimming took off 1 base at V and 4 bases at J, with 11 bases between the two ends.

This clone has more than one count but fewer than ten. V and J are TRBV5-1 and TRBJ2-1, with 7 bases that match TRBD1. Germline CDR1 and CDR2: SGHRS and YFSETQ. The ends lost 0 bases at V and 6 bases at J; junction bases unmatched: 6. CDR3 size: 15 residues. The CDR3 DNA follows: TGCGCCAGCAGCTTGGTTCAGGGGGAGTTCAATGAGCAGTTCTTC. Protein product: CASSLVQGEFNEQFF.

The chain is built from TRBV29-1 and TRBJ1-2; D uncertain. Germline assignment: CDR1 SQVTM and CDR2 ANQGSEA. This CDR3 is 13 amino acids long. Trimming pared 3 bases from V and 3 bases from J, leaving 11 bases between. Here the CDR3 reads CSVERHGDYGYTF. DNA for the CDR3: TGCAGCGTTGAGAGACACGGCGACTATGGCTACACCTTC.

J is TRBJ1-4 and V is TRBV5-1; D gene ambiguous. V was trimmed by 2 bases and J by 0 bases, leaving 11 bases between them. Germline CDR1 is SGHRS and CDR2 is YFSETQ. This CDR3 contains 16 residues. CDR3: CASSFTQAATNEKLFF. The CDR3 coding sequence is TGCGCCAGCAGCTTTACCCAGGCTGCAACTAATGAAAAACTGTTTTTT. Full variable domain (rest looked up from reference TRBV5-1 and TRBJ1-4): KAGVTQTPRYLIKTRGQQVTLSCSPISGHRSVSWYQQTPGQGLQFLFEYFSETQRNKGNFPGRFSGRQFSNSRSEMNVSTLELGDSALYLCASSFTQAATNEKLFFGSGTQLSVL.

This rearrangement joins TRBV11-2 to TRBJ1-2; 7 bases agree with TRBD1. The V segment lost 3 bases and the J segment 5 bases; nucleotides outside the gene matches: 6. This CDR3 comprises 14 residues. CDR1 is SGHAT and CDR2 is FQNNGV in the germline V gene. The CDR3 sequence is CASSFTGQPYGYTF. The CDR3 DNA follows: TGTGCCAGCAGCTTCACGGGACAGCCTTATGGCTACACCTTC. The whole variable domain, filled in from reference TRBV11-2 and TRBJ1-2, reads EAGVAQSPRYKIIEKRQSVAFWCNPISGHATLYWYQQILGQGPKLLIQFQNNGVVDDSQLPKDRFSAERLKGVDSTLKIQPAKLEDSAVYLCASSFTGQPYGYTFGSGTRLTVV.

V and J are TRBV2 and TRBJ1-2, with D possibly TRBD1 on 5 matching bases. CDR3 size: 14 residues. V was pared by 5 bases and J by 6 bases, with 16 bases between. CDR1 and CDR2 (germline): SNHLY, FYNNEI. The CDR3 DNA reads TGTGCCAGCAGTAAATCAGGGTCGTTGGATGGCTACACCTTC. This translates into CASSKSGSLDGYTF.

V gene TRBV9 combines with J gene TRBJ1-2; 7 bases agree with TRBD1. With V trimmed by 0 bases and J by 4 bases, 9 bases remained unmatched. Germline CDR1 reads SGDLS; CDR2 reads YYNGEE. This CDR3 contains 16 residues. CDR3: CASSVEDRTFTYGYTF. In DNA form, the CDR3 reads TGTGCCAGCAGCGTAGAGGACAGGACCTTCACCTATGGCTACACCTTC. Full variable domain (remainder filled in from reference TRBV9 and TRBJ1-2): DSGVTQTPKHLITATGQRVTLRCSPRSGDLSVYWYQQSLDQGLQFLIQYYNGEERAKGNILERFSAQQFPDLHSELNLSSLELGDSALYFCASSVEDRTFTYGYTFGSGTRLTVV.

Here the CDR3 DNA reads TGCGCCAGCAGTGAGTCGGGGGGGCGAATTTACGAGCAGTACTTC. Protein: CASSESGGRIYEQYF. This chain uses TRBV10-1 with TRBJ2-7, with D possibly being TRBD2 (7 bases). Trimming left V 0 bases short and J 4 bases short, with 13 bases between. The CDR3 loop spans 15 amino acids. Germline-derived CDR1 and CDR2 are WNHNN and SYGVQD (reference sequence).

This sequence joins TRBV18 and TRBJ1-5, with TRBD1 matching 8 bases. V trimming: 5 bases; J trimming: 4 bases; junction bases outside the gene matches: 7. Germline-derived CDR1 and CDR2 are KGHSH and LQKENI. The CDR3 spans 15 residues. CDR3 nucleotides: TGTGCCAGCTCAAAAGGGACAGGAGGTAATCAGCCCCAGCATTTT. Translation gives CASSKGTGGNQPQHF. Looking up the rest from reference TRBV18 and TRBJ1-5 gives the full variable domain: NAGVMQNPRHLVRRRGQEARLRCSPMKGHSHVYWYRQLPEEGLKFMVYLQKENIIDESGMPKERFSAEFPKEGPSILRIQQVVRGDSAAYFCASSKGTGGNQPQHFGDGTRLSIL.

The chain couples TRBV19 to TRBJ2-2; TRBD2 aligns across 12 bases. Germline V gene data show CDR1 as LNHDA and CDR2 as SQIVND (reference sequence). The CDR3 sequence is 17 residues long. V trimming: 6 bases; J trimming: 2 bases; junction bases outside the gene matches: 7. The CDR3 region has the DNA TGTGCCAGTAGACCTCCTAGCGGGAGGGCCAACACCGGGGAGCTGTTTTTT. Encoded protein: CASRPPSGRANTGELFF.

CDR3 DNA: TGTGCCAGCAGCTTAAATCTTTGGGGAGGGAGCACAGATACGCAGTATTTT. Its translation: CASSLNLWGGSTDTQYF. This chain joins TRBV7-9 and TRBJ2-3; 7 nucleotides align to TRBD2. Germline V lookup: CDR1 SEHNR, CDR2 FQNEAQ (reference sequence). The CDR3 spans 17 residues. Trimming at V came to 2 bases and at J to 0 bases, leaving 8 bases not matched to a gene.